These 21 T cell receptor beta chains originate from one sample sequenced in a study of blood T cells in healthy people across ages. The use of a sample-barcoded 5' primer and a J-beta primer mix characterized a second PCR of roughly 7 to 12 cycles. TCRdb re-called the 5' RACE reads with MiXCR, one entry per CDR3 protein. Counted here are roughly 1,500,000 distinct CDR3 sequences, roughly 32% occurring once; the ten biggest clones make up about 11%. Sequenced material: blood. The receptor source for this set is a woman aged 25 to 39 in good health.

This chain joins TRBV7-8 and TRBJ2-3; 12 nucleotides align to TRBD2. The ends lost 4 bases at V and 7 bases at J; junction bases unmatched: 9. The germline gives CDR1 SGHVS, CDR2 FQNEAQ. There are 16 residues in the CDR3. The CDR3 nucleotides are TGTGCCAGCAGCTCCCGTCCTAGCGGGGGGGCCTATACGCAGTATTTT. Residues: CASSSRPSGGAYTQYF.

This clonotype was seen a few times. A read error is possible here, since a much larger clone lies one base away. CDR3: CASRAGRENEQFF. The CDR3 DNA reads as TGTGCCAGCAGGGCTGGGAGGGAAAATGAGCAGTTCTTC. This chain connects TRBV12-3 or TRBV12-4 to TRBJ2-1; 7 bases are shared with TRBD2. V lost 6 bases and J lost 7; bases outside the gene matches: 6. The CDR3 has 13 amino acids.

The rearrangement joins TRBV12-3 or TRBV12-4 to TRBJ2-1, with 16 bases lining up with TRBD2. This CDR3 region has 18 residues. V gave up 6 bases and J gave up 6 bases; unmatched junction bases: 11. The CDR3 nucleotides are TGTGCCAGCAGCCCCGGGACTAGCGGGGGGGCCGGTTTCAATGAGCAGTTCTTC. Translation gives CASSPGTSGGAGFNEQFF.

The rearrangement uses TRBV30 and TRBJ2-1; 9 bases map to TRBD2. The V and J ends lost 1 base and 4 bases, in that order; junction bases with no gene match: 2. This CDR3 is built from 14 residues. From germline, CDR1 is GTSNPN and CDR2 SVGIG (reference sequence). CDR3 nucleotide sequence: TGTGCCTGGAGTGGGACTAGCGCGTACAATGAGCAGTTCTTC. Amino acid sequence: CAWSGTSAYNEQFF.

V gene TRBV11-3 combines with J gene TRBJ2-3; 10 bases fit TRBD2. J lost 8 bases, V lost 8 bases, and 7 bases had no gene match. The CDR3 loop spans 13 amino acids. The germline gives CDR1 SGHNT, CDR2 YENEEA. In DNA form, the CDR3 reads TGTGCCAGCTCACCTAGCGGGGGAGGTACGCAGTATTTT. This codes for CASSPSGGGTQYF.

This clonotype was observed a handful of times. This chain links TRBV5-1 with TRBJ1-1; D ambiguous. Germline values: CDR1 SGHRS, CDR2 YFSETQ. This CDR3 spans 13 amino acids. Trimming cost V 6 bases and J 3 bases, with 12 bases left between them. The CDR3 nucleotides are TGCGCCAGCAAGGTATCATGGTACACTGAAGCTTTCTTT. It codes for CASKVSWYTEAFF.

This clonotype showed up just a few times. Written as DNA, the CDR3 is TGTGCCATCAAGCCGGCTAGCACAGATACGCAGTATTTT. Translating it yields CAIKPASTDTQYF. This chain joins TRBV10-3 and TRBJ2-3; D is undetermined. CDR1 ENHRY and CDR2 SYGVKD come from the germline V gene. The germline V and J ends were trimmed by 7 bases and 0 bases, with 8 bases remaining between them. The CDR3 has 13 residues.

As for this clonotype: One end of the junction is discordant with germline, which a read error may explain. The CDR3 nucleotides read TGCGCCAGCGGCCAGGATTCGAGGAGGGGTGGAACTAATGAAAAACTGTTTTTT. It encodes CASGQDSRRGGTNEKLFF. The chain has TRBV4-1 and TRBJ1-4; tentatively, D is TRBD1 (5 bases). CDR3 length: 18 residues. The germline V gene has CDR1 MGHRA and CDR2 YSYEKL.

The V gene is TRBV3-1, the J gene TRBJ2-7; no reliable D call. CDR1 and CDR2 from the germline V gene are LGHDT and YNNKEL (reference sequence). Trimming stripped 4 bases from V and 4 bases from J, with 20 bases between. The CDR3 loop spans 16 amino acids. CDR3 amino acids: CASSPGGIRKGYEQYF. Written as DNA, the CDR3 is TGTGCCAGCAGCCCTGGTGGGATCCGAAAGGGATACGAGCAGTACTTC.

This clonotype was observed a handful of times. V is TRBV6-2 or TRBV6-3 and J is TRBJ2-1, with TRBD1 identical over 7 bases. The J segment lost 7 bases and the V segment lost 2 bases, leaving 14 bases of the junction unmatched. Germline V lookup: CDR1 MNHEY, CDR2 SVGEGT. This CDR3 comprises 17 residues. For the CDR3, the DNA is TGTGCCAGCAGTTACAGCCTCCGGGACAGTGAAAGGAATGAGCAGTTCTTC. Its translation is CASSYSLRDSERNEQFF.

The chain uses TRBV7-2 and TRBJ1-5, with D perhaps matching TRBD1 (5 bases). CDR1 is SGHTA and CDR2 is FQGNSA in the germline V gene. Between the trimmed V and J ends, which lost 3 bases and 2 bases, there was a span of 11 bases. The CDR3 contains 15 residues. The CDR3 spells CASSLGDSGNQPQHF. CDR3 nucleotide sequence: TGTGCCAGCAGCTTGGGGGATAGTGGCAATCAGCCCCAGCATTTT.

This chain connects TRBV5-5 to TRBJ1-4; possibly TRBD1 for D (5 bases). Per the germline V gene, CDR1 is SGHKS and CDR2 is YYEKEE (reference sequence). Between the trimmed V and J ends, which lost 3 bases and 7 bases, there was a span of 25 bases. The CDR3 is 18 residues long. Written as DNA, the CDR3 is TGTGCCAGCAGCTCCGGGGGGGTCGGGCTCGTCTCAGTTGAAAAACTGTTTTTT. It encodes CASSSGGVGLVSVEKLFF.

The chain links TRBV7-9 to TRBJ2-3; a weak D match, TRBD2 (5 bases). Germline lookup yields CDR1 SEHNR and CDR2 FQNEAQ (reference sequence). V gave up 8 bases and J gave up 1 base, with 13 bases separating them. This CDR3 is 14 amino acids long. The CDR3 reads CASPREVGTDTQYF. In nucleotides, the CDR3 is TGTGCCAGCCCTCGGGAAGTGGGCACAGATACGCAGTATTTT.

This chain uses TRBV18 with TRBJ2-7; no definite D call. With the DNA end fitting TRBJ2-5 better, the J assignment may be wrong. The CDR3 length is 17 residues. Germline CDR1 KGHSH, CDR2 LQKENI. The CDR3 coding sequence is TGTGCCAGCTCACCACCTATCAGAAGTTGGTCGGAGGAGACCCAGTACTTC. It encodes CASSPPIRSWSEETQYF.

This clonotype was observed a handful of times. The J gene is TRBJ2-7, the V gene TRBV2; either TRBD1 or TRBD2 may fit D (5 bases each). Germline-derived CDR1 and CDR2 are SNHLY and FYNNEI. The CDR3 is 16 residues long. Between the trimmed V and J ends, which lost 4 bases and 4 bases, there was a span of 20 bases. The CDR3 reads CASSAPSQAAGYEQYF. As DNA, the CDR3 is TGTGCCAGCAGTGCCCCTTCGCAAGCGGCAGGGTACGAGCAGTACTTC.

The CDR3 nucleotides are TGCAGTGCCTCCGGGACAGACATAAATGAAAAACTGTTTTTT. Its translation is CSASGTDINEKLFF. The rearrangement links TRBV20-1 to TRBJ1-4; TRBD1 matches at 7 bases. V trimming: 6 bases; J trimming: 5 bases; junction bases outside the gene matches: 9. CDR1 and CDR2 (germline): DFQATT, SNEGSKA (reference sequence). CDR3 length: 14 residues.

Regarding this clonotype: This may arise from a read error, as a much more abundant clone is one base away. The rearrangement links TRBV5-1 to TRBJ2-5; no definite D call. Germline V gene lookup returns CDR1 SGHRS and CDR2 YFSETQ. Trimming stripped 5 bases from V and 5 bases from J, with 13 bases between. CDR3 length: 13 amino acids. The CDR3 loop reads CASRVESMETQYF. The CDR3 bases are TGCGCCAGCAGGGTAGAAAGCATGGAGACCCAGTACTTC.

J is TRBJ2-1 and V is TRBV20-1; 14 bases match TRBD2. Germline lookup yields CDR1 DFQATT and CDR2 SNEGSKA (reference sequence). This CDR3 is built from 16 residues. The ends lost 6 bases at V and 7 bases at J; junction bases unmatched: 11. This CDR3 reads CSAPGTSGGAGNEQFF. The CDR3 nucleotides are TGCAGTGCCCCTGGGACTAGCGGGGGAGCAGGAAATGAGCAGTTCTTC.

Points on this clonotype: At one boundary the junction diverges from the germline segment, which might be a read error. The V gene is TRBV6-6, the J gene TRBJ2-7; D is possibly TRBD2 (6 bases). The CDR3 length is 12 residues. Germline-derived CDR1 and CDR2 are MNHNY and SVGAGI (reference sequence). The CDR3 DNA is TGTGCCAGCAGTTACAGACTAGACGAGCGGTACTTC. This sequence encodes CASSYRLDERYF.

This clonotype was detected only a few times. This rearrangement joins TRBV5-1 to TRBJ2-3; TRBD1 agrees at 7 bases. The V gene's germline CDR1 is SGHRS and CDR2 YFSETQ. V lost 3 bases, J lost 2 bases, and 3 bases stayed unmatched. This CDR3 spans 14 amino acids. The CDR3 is CASSSGTDTDTQYF. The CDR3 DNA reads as TGCGCCAGCAGCTCCGGGACAGACACAGATACGCAGTATTTT.

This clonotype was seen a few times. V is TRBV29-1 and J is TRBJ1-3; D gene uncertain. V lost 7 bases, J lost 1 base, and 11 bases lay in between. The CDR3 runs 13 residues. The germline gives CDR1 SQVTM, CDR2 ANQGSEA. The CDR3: CSARGGSGNTIYF. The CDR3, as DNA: TGCAGCGCCCGCGGTGGGTCTGGAAACACCATATATTTT.